The source of this T cell receptor (beta chain) is a study of blood T cell repertoires in COVID-19. Study background: Recovered participants had two consecutive negative NP/OP PCR tests, healthcare professional clearance, or symptom resolution. From the United States, Italy and Spain came samples of acute and convalescent COVID-19.

As originally analysed: Reference gene primer amplification gave nucleated cell count estimates. The protocol was immunoSEQ multiplex PCR, while the TCRdb copy is restricted to in-frame clones and leaves out a portion. V and J calls and clone size come straight from that table; D and trimming were deduced from the DNA. The sample includes over 250,000 clones, around 89% of them seen just once. Trimming removed 0 bases at V and 7 bases at J, with 14 bases between. The CDR3 length is 16 residues. From germline, CDR1 is KGHDR and CDR2 SFDVKD. This TCR was recovered from a woman aged 60-75 years in a cohort exposed to, infected with or recovered from COVID-19 (not recorded which). The rearrangement links TRBV24-1 to TRBJ2-2; tentatively, D is TRBD2 (6 bases). Sequencing was performed on PBMCs or T cells enriched from blood (not recorded which). CDR3 sequence: CATSDLPGRGVGELFF. In DNA, the CDR3 is TGTGCCACCAGTGATTTGCCAGGCCGCGGGGTCGGGGAGCTGTTTTTT.